This T cell receptor beta chain was recorded in a study of patients and donors after allogeneic stem cell transplantation. There are a few counts of this clonotype. The CDR3 runs to 15 residues. In germline, CDR1 is MNHNS, CDR2 SASEGT. Trimming removed 5 bases from V and 8 bases from J, with 18 bases in between. From the RT-PCR reads, TCRdb called clonotypes with MiXCR, one entry per CDR3 protein. The sample yields roughly 230,000 distinct CDR3 sequences, over 12% seen once. The sequenced sample was blood, either unsorted or a sorted T cell fraction (not recorded which). The sequence was collected from a human donor who was either an allogeneic HSCT recipient or a stem cell or donor lymphocyte infusion donor (not recorded which). It is not recorded whose cells these are; they may come from a transplant donor. The chain is built from TRBV6-1 and TRBJ1-4; TRBD1 is a possible D gene (5 bases). Here the CDR3 reads CASSPEGGAREKLFF. The CDR3 DNA sequence: TGTGCCAGCAGTCCCGAGGGAGGGGCGCGAGAAAAACTGTTTTTT.